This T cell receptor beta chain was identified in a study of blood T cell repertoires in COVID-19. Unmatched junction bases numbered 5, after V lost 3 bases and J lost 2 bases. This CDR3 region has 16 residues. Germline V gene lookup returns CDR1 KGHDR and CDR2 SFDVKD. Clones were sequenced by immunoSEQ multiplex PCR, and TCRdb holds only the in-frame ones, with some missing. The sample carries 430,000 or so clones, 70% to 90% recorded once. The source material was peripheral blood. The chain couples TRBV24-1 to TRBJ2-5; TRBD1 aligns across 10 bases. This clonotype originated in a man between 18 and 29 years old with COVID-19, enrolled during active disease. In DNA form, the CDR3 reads TGTGCCACCAGTGATCCCCGGGACAGGGGACAAGAGACCCAGTACTTC. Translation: CATSDPRDRGQETQYF.